This T cell receptor beta chain is drawn from a study of graft-versus-host responses after intestinal transplantation. Study-wide background: Multivisceral, liver-intestinal, or isolated intestinal transplants were given to recipients. Anti-thymocyte globulin was used for induction in all recipients, who then took tacrolimus and steroids for roughly 3 years. Study observations and caveats: GvH clonotypes were identified within recipient marrow, with a subset emerging first in ileum or blood. Maximum circulating GvH clone levels tracked with early post-transplant HvG decreases.

Note on this clone: Its target is unknown.

Measured with immunoSEQ multiplex PCR; TCRdb has only the in-frame clones, and not every one. Among around 90,000 clones listed, 85% to 95% were seen once. The CDR3 length is 14 residues. Unmatched junction bases numbered 6, after V lost 1 base and J lost 4 bases. Germline V CDR1 and CDR2: GTSNPN, SVGIG (reference sequence). The chain joins TRBV30 to TRBJ1-2; 7 nucleotides agree with TRBD1. The input for sequencing was unstimulated CD4+ T cells sorted from spleen or lymph node cells, taken before transplant. This sequence was found in a human donor who was the organ donor for an intestinal transplant. The CDR3 region is CAWSGDSLRYGYTF. CDR3 coding DNA: TGTGCCTGGAGTGGGGACAGCCTGCGCTATGGCTACACCTTC.